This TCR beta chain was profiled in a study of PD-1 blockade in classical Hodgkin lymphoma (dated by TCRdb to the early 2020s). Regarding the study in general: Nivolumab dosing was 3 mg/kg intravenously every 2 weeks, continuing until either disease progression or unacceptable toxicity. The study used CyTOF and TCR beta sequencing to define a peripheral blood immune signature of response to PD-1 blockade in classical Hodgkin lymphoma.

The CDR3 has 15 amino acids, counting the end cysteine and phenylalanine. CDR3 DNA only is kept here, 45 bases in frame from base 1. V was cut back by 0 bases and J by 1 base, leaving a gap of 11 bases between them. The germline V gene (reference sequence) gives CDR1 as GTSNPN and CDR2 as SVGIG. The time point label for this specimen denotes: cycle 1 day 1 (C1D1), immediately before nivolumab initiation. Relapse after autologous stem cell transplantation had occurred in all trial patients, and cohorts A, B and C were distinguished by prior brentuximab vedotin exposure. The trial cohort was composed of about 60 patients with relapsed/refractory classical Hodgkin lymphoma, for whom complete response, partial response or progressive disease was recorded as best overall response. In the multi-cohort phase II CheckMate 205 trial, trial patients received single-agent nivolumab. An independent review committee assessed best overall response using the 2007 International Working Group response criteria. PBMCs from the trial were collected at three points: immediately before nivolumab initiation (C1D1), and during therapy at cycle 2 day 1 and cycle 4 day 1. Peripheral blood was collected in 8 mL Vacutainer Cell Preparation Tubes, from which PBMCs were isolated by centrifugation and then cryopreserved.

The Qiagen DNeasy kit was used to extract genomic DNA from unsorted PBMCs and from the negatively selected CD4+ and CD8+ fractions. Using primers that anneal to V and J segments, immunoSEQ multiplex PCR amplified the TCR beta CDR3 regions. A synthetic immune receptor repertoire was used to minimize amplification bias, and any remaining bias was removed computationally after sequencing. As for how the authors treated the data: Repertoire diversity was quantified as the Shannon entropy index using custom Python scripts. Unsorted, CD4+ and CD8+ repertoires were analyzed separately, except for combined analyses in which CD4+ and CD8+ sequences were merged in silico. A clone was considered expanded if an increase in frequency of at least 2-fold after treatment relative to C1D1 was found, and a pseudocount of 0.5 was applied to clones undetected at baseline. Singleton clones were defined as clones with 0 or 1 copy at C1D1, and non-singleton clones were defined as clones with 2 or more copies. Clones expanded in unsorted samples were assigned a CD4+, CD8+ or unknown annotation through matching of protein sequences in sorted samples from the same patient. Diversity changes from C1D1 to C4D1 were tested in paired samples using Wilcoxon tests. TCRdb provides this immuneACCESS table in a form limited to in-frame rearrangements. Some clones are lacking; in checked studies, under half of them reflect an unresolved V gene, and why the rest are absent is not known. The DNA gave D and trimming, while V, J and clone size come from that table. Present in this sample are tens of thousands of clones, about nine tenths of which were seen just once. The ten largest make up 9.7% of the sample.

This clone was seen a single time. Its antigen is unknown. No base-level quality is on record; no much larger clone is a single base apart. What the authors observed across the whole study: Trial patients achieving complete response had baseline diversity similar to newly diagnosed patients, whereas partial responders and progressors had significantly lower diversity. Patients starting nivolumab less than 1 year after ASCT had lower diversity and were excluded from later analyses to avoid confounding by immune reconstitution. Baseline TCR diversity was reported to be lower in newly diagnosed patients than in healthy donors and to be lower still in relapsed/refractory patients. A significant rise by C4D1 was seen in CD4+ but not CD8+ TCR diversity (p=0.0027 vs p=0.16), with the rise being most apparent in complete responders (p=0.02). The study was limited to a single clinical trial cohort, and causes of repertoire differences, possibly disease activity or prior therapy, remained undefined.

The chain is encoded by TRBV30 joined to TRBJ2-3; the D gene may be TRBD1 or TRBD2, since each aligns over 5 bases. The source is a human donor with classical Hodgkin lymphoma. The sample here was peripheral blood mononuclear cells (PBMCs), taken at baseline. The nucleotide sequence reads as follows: TGTGCCTGGAGTGTAGGGGAGTGGGGCACAGATACGCAGTATTTT. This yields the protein CAWSVGEWGTDTQYF.